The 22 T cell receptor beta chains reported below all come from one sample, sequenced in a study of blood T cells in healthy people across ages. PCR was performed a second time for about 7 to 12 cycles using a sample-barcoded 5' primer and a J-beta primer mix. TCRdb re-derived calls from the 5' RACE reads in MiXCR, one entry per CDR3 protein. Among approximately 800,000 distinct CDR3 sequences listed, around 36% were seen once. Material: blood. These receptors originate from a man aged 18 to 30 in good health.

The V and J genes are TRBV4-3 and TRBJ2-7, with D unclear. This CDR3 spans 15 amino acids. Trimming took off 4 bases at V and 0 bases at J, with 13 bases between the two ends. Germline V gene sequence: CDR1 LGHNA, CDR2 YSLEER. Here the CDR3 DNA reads TGCGCCAGCAGCCCCTCGTTCTCGCCCTCCTACGAGCAGTACTTC. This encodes CASSPSFSPSYEQYF.

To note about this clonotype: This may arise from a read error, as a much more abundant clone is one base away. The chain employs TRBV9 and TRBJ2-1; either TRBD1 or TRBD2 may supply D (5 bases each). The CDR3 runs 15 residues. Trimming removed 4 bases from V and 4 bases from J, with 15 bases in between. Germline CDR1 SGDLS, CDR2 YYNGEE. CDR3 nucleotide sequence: TGTGCCAGCAGCCCCCATGGGGACGATTACAATGAGCAGTTCTTC. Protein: CASSPHGDDYNEQFF. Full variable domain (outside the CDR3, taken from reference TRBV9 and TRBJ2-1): DSGVTQTPKHLITATGQRVTLRCSPRSGDLSVYWYQQSLDQGLQFLIQYYNGEERAKGNILERFSAQQFPDLHSELNLSSLELGDSALYFCASSPHGDDYNEQFFGPGTRLTVL.

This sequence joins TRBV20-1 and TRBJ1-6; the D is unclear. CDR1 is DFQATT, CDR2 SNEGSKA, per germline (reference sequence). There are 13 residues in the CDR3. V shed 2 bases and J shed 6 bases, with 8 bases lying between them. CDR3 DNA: TGCAGTGCTAGACCAGGATTTAATTCACCCCTCCACTTT. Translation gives CSARPGFNSPLHF.

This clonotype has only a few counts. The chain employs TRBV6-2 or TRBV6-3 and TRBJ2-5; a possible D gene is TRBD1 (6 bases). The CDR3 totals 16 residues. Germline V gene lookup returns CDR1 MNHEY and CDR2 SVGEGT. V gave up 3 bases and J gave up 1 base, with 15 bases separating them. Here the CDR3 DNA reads TGTGCCAGCAGTTATTGGGCTGACAGGTCCCAAGAGACCCAGTACTTC. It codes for CASSYWADRSQETQYF.

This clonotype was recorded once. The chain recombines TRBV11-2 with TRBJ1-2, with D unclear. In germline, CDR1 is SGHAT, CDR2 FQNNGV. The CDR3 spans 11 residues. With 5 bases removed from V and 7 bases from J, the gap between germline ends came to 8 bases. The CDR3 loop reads CASSGSFGYTF. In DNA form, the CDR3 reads TGTGCCAGCAGCGGAAGCTTTGGCTACACCTTC.

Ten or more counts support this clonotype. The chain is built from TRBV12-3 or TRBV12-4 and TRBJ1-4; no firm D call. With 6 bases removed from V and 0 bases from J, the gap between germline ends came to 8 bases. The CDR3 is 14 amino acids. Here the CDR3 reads CASSLSATNEKLFF. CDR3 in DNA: TGTGCCAGCAGCTTGTCGGCAACTAATGAAAAACTGTTTTTT.

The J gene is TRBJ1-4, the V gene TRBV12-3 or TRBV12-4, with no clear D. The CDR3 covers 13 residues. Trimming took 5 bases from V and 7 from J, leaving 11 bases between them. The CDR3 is CASSRGEIEKLFF. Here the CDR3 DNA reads TGTGCCAGCAGTCGGGGAGAAATTGAAAAACTGTTTTTT.

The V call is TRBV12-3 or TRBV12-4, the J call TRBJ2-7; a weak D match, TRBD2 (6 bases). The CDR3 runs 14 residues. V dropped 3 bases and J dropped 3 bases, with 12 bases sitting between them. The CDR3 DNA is TGTGCCAGCAGTTTGGGGGAAGCGGGCTACGAGCAGTACTTC. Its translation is CASSLGEAGYEQYF.

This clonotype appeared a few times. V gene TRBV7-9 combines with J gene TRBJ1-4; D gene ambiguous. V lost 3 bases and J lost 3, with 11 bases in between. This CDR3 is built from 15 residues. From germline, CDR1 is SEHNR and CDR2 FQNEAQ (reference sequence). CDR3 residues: CASSFSEESNEKLFF. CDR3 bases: TGTGCCAGCAGCTTTTCGGAAGAGTCTAATGAAAAACTGTTTTTT.

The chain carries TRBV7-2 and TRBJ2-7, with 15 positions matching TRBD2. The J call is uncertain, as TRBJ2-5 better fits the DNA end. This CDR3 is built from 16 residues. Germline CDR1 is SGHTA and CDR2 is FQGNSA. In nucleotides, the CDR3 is TGTGCCAGCAGCTCCGGGACTAGCGGGGGGCAGGAGACCCAGTACTTC. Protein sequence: CASSSGTSGGQETQYF.

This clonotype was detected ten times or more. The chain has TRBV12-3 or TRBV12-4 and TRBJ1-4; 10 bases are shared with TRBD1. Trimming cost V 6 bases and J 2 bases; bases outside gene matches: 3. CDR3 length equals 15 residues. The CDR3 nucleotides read TGTGCCAGCAGGGGACAGGGGCGGACTAATGAAAAACTGTTTTTT. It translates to CASRGQGRTNEKLFF.

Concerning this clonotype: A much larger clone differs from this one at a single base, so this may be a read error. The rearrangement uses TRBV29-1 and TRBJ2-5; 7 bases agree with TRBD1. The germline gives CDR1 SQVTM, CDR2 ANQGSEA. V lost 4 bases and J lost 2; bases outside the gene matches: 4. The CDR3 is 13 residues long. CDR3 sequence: CSVVRQGQETQYF. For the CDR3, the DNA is TGCAGCGTTGTGAGACAGGGTCAAGAGACCCAGTACTTC. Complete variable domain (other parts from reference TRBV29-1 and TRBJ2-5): SAVISQKPSRDICQRGTSLTIQCQVDSQVTMMFWYRQQPGQSLTLIATANQGSEATYESGFVIDKFPISRPNLTFSTLTVSNMSPEDSSIYLCSVVRQGQETQYFGPGTRLLVL.

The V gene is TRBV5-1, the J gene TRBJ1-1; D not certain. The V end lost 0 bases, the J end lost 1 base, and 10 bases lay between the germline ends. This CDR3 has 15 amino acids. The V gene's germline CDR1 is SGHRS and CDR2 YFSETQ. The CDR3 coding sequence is TGCGCCAGCAGCTTGGCCATACTCTCGAACACTGAAGCTTTCTTT. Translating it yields CASSLAILSNTEAFF.

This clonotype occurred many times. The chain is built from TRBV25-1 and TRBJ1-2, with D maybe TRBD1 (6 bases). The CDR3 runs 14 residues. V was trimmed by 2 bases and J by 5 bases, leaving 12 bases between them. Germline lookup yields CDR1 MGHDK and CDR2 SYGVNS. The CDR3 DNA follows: TGTGCCAGCAGTGAACCGGGGGCGAAGTATGGCTACACCTTC. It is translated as CASSEPGAKYGYTF.

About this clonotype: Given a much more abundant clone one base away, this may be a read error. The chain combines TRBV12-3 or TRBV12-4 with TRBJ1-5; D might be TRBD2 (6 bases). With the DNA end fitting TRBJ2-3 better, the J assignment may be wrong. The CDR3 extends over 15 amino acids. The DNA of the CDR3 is TGTGCCAGCAGTCTGGGACTTGAGACTCATCAGCCCCAGTATTTT. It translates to CASSLGLETHQPQYF.

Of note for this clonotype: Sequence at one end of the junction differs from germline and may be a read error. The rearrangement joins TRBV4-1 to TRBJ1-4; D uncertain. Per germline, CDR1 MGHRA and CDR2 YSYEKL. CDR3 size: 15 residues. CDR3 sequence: CASNQDDLTNEKLFF. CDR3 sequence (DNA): TGCGCCAGCAACCAAGACGATCTAACTAATGAAAAACTGTTTTTT.

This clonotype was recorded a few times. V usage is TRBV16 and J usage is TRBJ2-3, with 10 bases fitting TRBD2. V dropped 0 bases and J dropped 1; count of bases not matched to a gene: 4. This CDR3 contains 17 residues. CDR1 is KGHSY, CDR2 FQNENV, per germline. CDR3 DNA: TGTGCCAGCAGCCAATCCACTAGCGGGGTTCGCACAGATACGCAGTATTTT. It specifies CASSQSTSGVRTDTQYF.

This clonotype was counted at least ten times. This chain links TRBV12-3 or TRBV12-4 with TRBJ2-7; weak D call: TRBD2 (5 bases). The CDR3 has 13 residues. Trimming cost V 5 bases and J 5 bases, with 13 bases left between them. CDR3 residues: CASSVGLRDEQYF. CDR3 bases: TGTGCCAGCAGTGTAGGACTTCGGGACGAGCAGTACTTC.

This chain's CDR3 is CSAVGRQDEQYF. The DNA of the CDR3 is TGCAGCGCCGTCGGGCGGCAAGACGAGCAGTACTTC. The chain joins TRBV29-1 to TRBJ2-7, with D hard to call. This CDR3 is built from 12 residues. V was pared by 7 bases and J by 5 bases, with 15 bases between. Germline CDR1 reads SQVTM; CDR2 reads ANQGSEA.

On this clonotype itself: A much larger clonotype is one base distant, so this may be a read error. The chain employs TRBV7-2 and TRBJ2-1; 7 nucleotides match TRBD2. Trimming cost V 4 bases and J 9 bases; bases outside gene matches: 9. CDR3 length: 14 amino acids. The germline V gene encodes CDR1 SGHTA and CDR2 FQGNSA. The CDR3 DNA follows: TGTGCCAGCAGCTGGAGCGGGGCCGACATTGAGCAGTTCTTC. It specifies CASSWSGADIEQFF.

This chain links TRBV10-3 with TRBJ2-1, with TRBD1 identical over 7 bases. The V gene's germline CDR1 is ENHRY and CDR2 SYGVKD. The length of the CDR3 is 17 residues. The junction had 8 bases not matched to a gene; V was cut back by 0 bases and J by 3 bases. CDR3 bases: TGTGCCATCAGTGAGTCCCACGACAGGGCCAACTACAATGAGCAGTTCTTC. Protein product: CAISESHDRANYNEQFF.

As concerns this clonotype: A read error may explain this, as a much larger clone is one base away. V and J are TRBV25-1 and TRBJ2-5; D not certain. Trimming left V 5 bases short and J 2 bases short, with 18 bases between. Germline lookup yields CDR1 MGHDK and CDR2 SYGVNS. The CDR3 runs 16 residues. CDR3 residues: CASSPLRGRCQETQYF. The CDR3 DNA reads TGTGCCAGCAGTCCCCTGCGTGGTCGTTGTCAAGAGACCCAGTACTTC.